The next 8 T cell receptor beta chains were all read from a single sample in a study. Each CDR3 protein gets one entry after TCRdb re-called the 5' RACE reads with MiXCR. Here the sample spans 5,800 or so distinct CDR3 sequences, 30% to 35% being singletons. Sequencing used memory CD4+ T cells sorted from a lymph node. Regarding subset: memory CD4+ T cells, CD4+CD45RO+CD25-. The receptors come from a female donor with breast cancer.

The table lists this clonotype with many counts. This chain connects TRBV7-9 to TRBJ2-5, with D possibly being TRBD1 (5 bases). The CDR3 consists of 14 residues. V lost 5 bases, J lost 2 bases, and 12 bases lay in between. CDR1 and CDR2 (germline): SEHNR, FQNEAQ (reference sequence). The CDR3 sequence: CASSRQGRQETQYF. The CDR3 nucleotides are TGTGCCAGCAGCCGCCAGGGTAGGCAAGAGACCCAGTACTTC.

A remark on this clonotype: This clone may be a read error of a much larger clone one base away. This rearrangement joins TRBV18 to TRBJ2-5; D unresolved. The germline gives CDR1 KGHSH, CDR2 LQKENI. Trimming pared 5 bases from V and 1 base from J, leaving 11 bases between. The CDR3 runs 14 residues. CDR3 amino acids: CASSTAPVQETQYF. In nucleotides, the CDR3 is TGTGCCAGCTCAACGGCTCCAGTCCAAGAGACCCAGTACTTC.

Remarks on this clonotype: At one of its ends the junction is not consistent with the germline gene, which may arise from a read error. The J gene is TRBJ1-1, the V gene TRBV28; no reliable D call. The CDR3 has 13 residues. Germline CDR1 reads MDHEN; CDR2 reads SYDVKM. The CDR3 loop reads CASSSPTESGTFF. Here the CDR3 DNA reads TGTGCCAGCAGTTCCCCAACAGAATCGGGAACTTTCTTC.

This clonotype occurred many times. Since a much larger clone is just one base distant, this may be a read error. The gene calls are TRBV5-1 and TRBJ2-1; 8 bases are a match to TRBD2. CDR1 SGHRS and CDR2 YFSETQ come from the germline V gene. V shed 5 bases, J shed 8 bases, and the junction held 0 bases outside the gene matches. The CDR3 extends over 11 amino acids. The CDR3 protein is CASRREDEQFF. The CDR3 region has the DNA TGCGCCAGCAGGCGGGAGGATGAGCAGTTCTTC. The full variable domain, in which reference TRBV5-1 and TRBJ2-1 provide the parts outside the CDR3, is KAGVTQTPRYLIKTRGQQVTLSCSPISGHRSVSWYQQTPGQGLQFLFEYFSETQRNKGNFPGRFSGRQFSNSRSEMNVSTLELGDSALYLCASRREDEQFFGPGTRLTVL.

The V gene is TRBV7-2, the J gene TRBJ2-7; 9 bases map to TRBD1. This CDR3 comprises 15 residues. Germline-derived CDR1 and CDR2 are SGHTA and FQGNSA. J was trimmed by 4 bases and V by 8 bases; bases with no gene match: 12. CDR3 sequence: CASRMKTGGQYEQYF. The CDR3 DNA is TGTGCCAGCCGGATGAAGACAGGGGGTCAGTACGAGCAGTACTTC. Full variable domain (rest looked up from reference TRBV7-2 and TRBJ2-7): GAGVSQSPSNKVTEKGKDVELRCDPISGHTALYWYRQSLGQGLEFLIYFQGNSAPDKSGLPSDRFSAERTGGSVSTLTIQRTQQEDSAVYLCASRMKTGGQYEQYFGPGTRLTVT.

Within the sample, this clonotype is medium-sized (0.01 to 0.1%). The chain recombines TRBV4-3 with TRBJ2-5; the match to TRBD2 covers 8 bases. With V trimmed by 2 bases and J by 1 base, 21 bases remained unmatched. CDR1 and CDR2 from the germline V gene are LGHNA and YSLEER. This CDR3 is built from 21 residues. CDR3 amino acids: CASSQRGMGGSLAGPQETQYF. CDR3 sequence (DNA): TGCGCCAGCAGCCAAAGAGGAATGGGGGGAAGTTTAGCGGGGCCCCAAGAGACCCAGTACTTC.

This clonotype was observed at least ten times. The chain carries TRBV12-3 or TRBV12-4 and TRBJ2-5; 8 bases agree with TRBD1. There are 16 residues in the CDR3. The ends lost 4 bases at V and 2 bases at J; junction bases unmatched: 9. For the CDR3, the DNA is TGTGCCAGCAGTTCAAGTGACAGGGGTGCTCAAGAGACCCAGTACTTC. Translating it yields CASSSSDRGAQETQYF.

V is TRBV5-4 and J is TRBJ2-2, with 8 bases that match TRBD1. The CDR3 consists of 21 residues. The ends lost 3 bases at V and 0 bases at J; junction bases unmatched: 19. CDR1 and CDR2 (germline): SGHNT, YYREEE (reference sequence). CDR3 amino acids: CASSSTGGILKGIPNTGELFF. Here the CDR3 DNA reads TGTGCCAGCAGCTCCACAGGGGGGATCCTCAAAGGTATCCCGAACACCGGGGAGCTGTTTTTT. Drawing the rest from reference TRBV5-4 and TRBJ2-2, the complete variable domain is ETGVTQSPTHLIKTRGQQVTLRCSSQSGHNTVSWYQQALGQGPQFIFQYYREEENGRGNFPPRFSGLQFPNYSSELNVNALELDDSALYLCASSSTGGILKGIPNTGELFFGEGSRLTVL.